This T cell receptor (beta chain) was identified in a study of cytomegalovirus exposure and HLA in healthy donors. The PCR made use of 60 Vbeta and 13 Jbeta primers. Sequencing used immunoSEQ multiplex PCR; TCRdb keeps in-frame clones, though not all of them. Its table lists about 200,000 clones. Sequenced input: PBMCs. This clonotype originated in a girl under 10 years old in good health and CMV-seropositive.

CDR3 sequence (DNA): TGTGCCAGCAGTGTGGGCCCTGATCAAGCTTTCTTT. This sequence encodes CASSVGPDQAFF. This sequence joins TRBV6-1 and TRBJ1-1, with D unclear. The CDR3 sequence is 12 residues long. The V gene's germline CDR1 is MNHNS and CDR2 SASEGT. V was shortened by 4 bases and J by 9 bases, with 12 bases between the two germline ends.